The text below deals with one T cell receptor (beta chain). Its antigen is unknown. No base quality values were provided; no much bigger clone lies one nucleotide off. Libraries were built with the immunoSEQ multiplex PCR assay. Turning to the authors' computational methods: To diagnose cytomegalovirus status from the catalog of TCR beta chain sequences, a statistical classification framework was built. This immuneACCESS table, as held by TCRdb, lists in-frame sequences with V and J called but not all clones. Of the missing ones, under half trace to an unresolved V gene in checked studies; the others have no known cause. From that table come the V and J calls and clone size; the DNA was used to work out D and trimming. In all, the sample holds 110,000 to 150,000 clones, and more than 80% of those were seen once. The ten largest clones take up around 5.9% of the sample. The sample comes from a study of cytomegalovirus exposure and HLA in healthy donors (TCRdb year 2017). For the wider study: According to a later analysis, one platform produced both the roughly 120 validation repertoires and the 670 or so repertoires of the first cohort. The study aimed to test whether signatures of past pathogen exposure could be identified by cataloging public T cell receptors. In addition to the first cohort of approximately 650 subjects, a separate validation cohort of approximately 130 different subjects was used. To predict cytomegalovirus infection status, the study combined high-throughput TCR immunosequencing, statistical association of individual TCRs with disease status, and machine learning.

The study at large found these results: In a later analysis, TCRs clustered in the first cohort were found to also tend to co-occur in the 110 or so validation repertoires, with around 94% of cluster scores above 0. The classifier was reported to diagnose cytomegalovirus status with high specificity and sensitivity in both the original and validation cohorts. A later analysis lacked HLA typing for the validation cohort, so it scored co-occurrence in that cohort across all 120 or so repertoires. Three of the identified cytomegalovirus-associated TCR beta chains were confirmed in vitro to be specific for cytomegalovirus antigens. It was suggested by the authors that the approach could potentially be generalized to other disease states and immunological phenotypes. While some public TCRs were present in many individuals, most TCR sequences turned up only very rarely across donors. In the study, about 150 TCR beta chains were listed as associated with cytomegalovirus.

The donors were included in the validation cohort of 120 subjects, a group kept apart from the roughly 680-subject first cohort. The CDR3 runs 16 residues from the cysteine to the phenylalanine. Here the CDR3 DNA is all that survives: 48 bases in frame from base 1. The germline V gene (reference sequence) provides CDR1 SEHNR and CDR2 FQNEAQ. From V the trimming removes 4 bases and from J it removes 3 bases, while the gene matches leave 5 bases of the junction unaccounted for. The chain is encoded by TRBV7-9 joined to TRBJ2-2; a stretch of 10 junction bases matches TRBD1. The sequencing sample was made of PBMCs. The receptor was isolated from a woman in her 30s in good health and CMV-seropositive. CDR3 sequence: CASSSTGGFDTGELFF. The DNA sequence is given as TGTGCCAGCAGCTCGACAGGGGGCTTTGACACCGGGGAGCTGTTTTTT.